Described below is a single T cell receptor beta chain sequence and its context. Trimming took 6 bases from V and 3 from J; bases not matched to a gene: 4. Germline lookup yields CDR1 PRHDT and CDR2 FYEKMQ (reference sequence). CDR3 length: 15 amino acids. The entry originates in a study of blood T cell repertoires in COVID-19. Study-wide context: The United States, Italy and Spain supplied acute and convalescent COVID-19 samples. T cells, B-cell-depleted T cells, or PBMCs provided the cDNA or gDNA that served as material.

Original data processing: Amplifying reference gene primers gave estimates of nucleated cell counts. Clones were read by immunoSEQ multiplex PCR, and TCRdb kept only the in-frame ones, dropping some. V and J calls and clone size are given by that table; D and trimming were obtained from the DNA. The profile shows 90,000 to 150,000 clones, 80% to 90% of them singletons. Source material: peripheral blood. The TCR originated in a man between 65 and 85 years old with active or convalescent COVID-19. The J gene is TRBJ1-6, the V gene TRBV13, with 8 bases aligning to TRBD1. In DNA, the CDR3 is TGTGCCAGCAGAAAAACAGGGGGCTATAATTCACCCCTCCACTTT. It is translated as CASRKTGGYNSPLHF.